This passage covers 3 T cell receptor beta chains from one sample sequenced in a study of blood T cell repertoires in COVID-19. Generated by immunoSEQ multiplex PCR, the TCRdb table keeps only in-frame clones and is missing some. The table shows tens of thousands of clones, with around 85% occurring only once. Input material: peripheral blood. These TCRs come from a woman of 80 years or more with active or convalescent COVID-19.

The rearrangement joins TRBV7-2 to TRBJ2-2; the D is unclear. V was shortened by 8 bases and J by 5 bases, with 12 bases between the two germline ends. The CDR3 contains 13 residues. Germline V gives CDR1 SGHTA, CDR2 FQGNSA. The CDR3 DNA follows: TGTGCCAGCTCCTCCTATTCAACCGGGGAGCTGTTTTTT. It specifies CASSSYSTGELFF.

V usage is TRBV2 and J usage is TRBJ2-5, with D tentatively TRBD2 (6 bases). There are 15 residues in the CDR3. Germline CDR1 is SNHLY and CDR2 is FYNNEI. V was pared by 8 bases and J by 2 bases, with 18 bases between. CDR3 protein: CASQSERAFQETQYF. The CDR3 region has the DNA TGTGCCAGCCAGAGTGAGCGGGCCTTTCAAGAGACCCAGTACTTC.

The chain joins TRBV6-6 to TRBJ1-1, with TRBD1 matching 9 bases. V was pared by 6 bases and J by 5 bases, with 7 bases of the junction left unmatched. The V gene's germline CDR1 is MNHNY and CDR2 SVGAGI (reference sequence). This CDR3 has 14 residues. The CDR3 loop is CASRDRGGGTEAFF. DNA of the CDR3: TGTGCCAGCAGAGACAGGGGGGGAGGGACTGAAGCTTTCTTT.